This TCR beta chain originates from a study of blood T cells in healthy people across ages (dated by TCRdb to between 2015 and 2017). Background for the entire study: In model experiments, template switching captured roughly one uniquely barcoded TCR beta cDNA molecule for every two T cells. The donors were split into four age groups: young (average around 17 years), middle-aged (roughly 40), aged (roughly 60) and long-lived (roughly 86). To avoid experimental bias, donors of different ages were distributed randomly across sequencing lanes. The study analyzed two additional independent replicas of 1 million unique cDNA reads from the same blood draw for two donors, one aged 18 to 29 and one aged 80 or older. Age-related changes in TCR beta repertoire diversity were measured in the study by deep sequencing normalized with unique cDNA molecular identifiers.

Receptor libraries were prepared by 5' RACE. Sequencing was carried out with an Illumina HiSeq 2500. A second PCR of about 7 to 12 cycles was run with a J-beta primer mix and a sample-barcoded 5' primer. Each TCR beta cDNA molecule received a unique molecular identifier from a template-switch 5' adaptor carrying 12 random nucleotides. Each sample yielded at least 2.5 million CDR3-containing paired-end reads. First-strand cDNA was synthesized from all RNA with the Mint cDNA synthesis kit, primed by a TRBC-specific oligonucleotide. Following uracil-DNA glycosylase treatment, all cDNA underwent a first 18-cycle PCR with the universal primers M1SS and BC2_uni_R. On the study's bioinformatics: For normalization, 1 million high-quality reads were randomly selected from each sample, with every read carrying a distinct molecular identifier. Reads with shared molecular identifiers were discarded instead of being binned into consensus sequences. MiTCR, with a Q25 quality threshold and the strictest error-elimination algorithm, was used for CDR3 identification, clonotype clustering and error correction. A nonparametric unseen species model with Euler transformation was used to estimate lower-bound total TCR beta diversity. Using fastp trimming at Q25 and MiXCR clonotype assembly, TCRdb reanalyzed the public sequencing data and kept in-frame beta chains. Rows are unified per CDR3 protein, each entry keeping the most common DNA and genes. These V and J calls rely on TCRdb rather than the paper's analysis. This sample comprises 850,000 to 1,100,000 distinct CDR3 sequences, around two fifths of them detected only once. Approximately 14% of the sample lies in the top ten.

Turning to this clonotype: Its antigen is still unknown. Per-nucleotide qualities are absent, and no much larger clonotype sits a single base away.

What the authors observed across the whole study: A strong correlation was found between observed TCR beta diversity and the percentage of naive T cells measured by flow cytometry. Estimates of total diversity based on one million sequenced T cells were regarded as lower bounds and as underestimates. Since profiling was done on bulk unsorted PBMCs, naive and antigen-experienced compartments could not be conclusively compared. Because the CMV infection status of the donors was unknown, age-related changes in expanded clonotypes may potentially have been confounded. Compared with the aged group, the long-lived group had more naive CD4+ T cells, fewer expanded clones and increased TCR diversity, a pattern suggesting age selection. As age increased, observed TCR beta diversity per million T cells dropped in a roughly linear way, and a significant reduction was already evident by age around 41.

V gives up 4 bases and J gives up 0 bases, and the segment between their germline ends measures 13 bases. The CDR3 runs 17 amino acids, cysteine and phenylalanine included. The only DNA kept is the CDR3, 51 bases in frame from the first base. As encoded in the germline V gene, CDR1 is SNHLY while CDR2 is FYNNEI. Systemically healthy Caucasian individuals from Russia, 39 in total and aged roughly 6 to 100 years, were included as donors. About 9.8 milliliters of peripheral blood were drawn from each donor into EDTA-treated Vacutainer tubes. Ficoll-Paque density-gradient centrifugation was used to isolate PBMCs, with at least 6.5 million obtained per sample. Total RNA, at least 5 micrograms per sample, was extracted from PBMCs with Trizol reagent. The percentages of naive CD45RAhigh/CD27high T cells were determined by flow cytometry on a PBMC aliquot from every donor.

Specimen: blood. This TCR was recovered from a man between 18 and 35 years old in good health. The chain uses TRBV2 and TRBJ1-6; the D gene remains uncertain. At the DNA level, the sequence is TGTGCCAGCAGTGTAAGGGCGGCGAGCTCCTATAATTCACCCCTCCACTTT. It encodes CASSVRAASSYNSPLHF.